The 23 T cell receptor beta chains given below trace back to one sample, sequenced in a study of OX40 agonist ivuxolimab in advanced cancers. Repertoires were generated with immunoSEQ multiplex PCR, while TCRdb's copy carries only in-frame clones and drops some. The sample holds about 19,000 clones, about 89% seen once. Sequencing was performed on CD4+ or CD8+ T cells sorted from blood, taken in a trial of the OX40 agonist ivuxolimab. Every receptor here comes from an adult with an advanced solid tumor such as melanoma, head and neck, liver or kidney cancer.

V is TRBV7-9 and J is TRBJ2-5; 7 nucleotides match TRBD2. The ends lost 0 bases at V and 0 bases at J; junction bases unmatched: 1. The CDR3 runs to 15 residues. Germline V CDR1 and CDR2: SEHNR, FQNEAQ (reference sequence). Written as DNA, the CDR3 is TGTGCCAGCAGCTTAGCTAGCGGGTACCAAGAGACCCAGTACTTC. This gives the protein CASSLASGYQETQYF. The whole variable domain, remainder taken from reference TRBV7-9 and TRBJ2-5, is DTGVSQNPRHKITKRGQNVTFRCDPISEHNRLYWYRQTLGQGPEFLTYFQNEAQLEKSRLLSDRFSAERPKGSFSTLEIQRTEQGDSAMYLCASSLASGYQETQYFGPGTRLLVL.

The V gene is TRBV28, the J gene TRBJ2-7; 10 nucleotides agree with TRBD2. The germline V gene encodes CDR1 MDHEN and CDR2 SYDVKM. Trimming removed 3 bases from V and 2 bases from J; junction bases left unmatched: 4. The CDR3 sequence is 15 residues long. CDR3 nucleotides: TGTGCCAGCAGTTTTGGAGCGGGAGGGCCCTACGAGCAGTACTTC. It codes for CASSFGAGGPYEQYF.

The table lists this clone with a count of one. This chain connects TRBV4-3 to TRBJ2-5; D unresolved. Germline V lookup: CDR1 LGHNA, CDR2 YSLEER. The CDR3 extends over 15 amino acids. Deletions cut 0 bases from V and 5 bases from J, with 13 bases between. The DNA for the CDR3 is TGCGCCAGCAGCCAAGAATTGAGATATGTGGAGACCCAGTACTTC. Translating gives CASSQELRYVETQYF.

The chain recombines TRBV5-4 with TRBJ1-1; no definite D call. Germline V gives CDR1 SGHNT, CDR2 YYREEE (reference sequence). The CDR3 has 14 residues. V lost 3 bases, J lost 0 bases, and 9 bases lay in between. CDR3 coding DNA: TGTGCCAGCAGCTCCGGCTGGGTGAACACTGAAGCTTTCTTT. Residues: CASSSGWVNTEAFF.

The rearrangement links TRBV11-2 to TRBJ2-6, with D uncertain. Germline-derived CDR1 and CDR2 are SGHAT and FQNNGV. The CDR3 is 15 amino acids. Trimming stripped 4 bases from V and 3 bases from J, with 10 bases between. The CDR3 loop is CASSSPIFGANVLTF. The CDR3 DNA reads TGTGCCAGCAGCTCACCTATCTTTGGGGCCAACGTCCTGACTTTC.

The chain carries TRBV7-9 and TRBJ1-2; possible D gene TRBD1, 5 bases. Germline CDR1 is SEHNR and CDR2 is FQNEAQ (reference sequence). The CDR3 extends over 12 amino acids. Trimming took 5 bases from V and 7 from J, leaving 11 bases between them. The DNA of the CDR3 is TGTGCCAGCAGCCTGGGCGGGACTGGCTACACCTTC. This sequence encodes CASSLGGTGYTF.

This clone was detected only once. This rearrangement joins TRBV5-5 to TRBJ2-7; D gene ambiguous. The CDR3 is made up of 13 amino acids. Per germline, CDR1 SGHKS and CDR2 YYEKEE (reference sequence). V gave up 0 bases and J gave up 2 bases, with 6 bases separating them. This CDR3 reads CASSLGSAYEQYF. CDR3 in DNA: TGTGCCAGCAGCTTGGGTAGTGCCTACGAGCAGTACTTC.

The chain recombines TRBV28 with TRBJ2-1; D gene ambiguous. The length of the CDR3 is 15 residues. Looked up from germline, CDR1 is MDHEN and CDR2 is SYDVKM. Trimming cost V 6 bases and J 0 bases, with 12 bases left between them. DNA for the CDR3: TGTGCCAGCAGACCACCAACGAGCTCCTACAATGAGCAGTTCTTC. Translating gives CASRPPTSSYNEQFF. The variable domain in full, with the rest retrieved from reference TRBV28 and TRBJ2-1, is DVKVTQSSRYLVKRTGEKVFLECVQDMDHENMFWYRQDPGLGLRLIYFSYDVKMKEKGDIPEGYSVSREKKERFSLILESASTNQTSMYLCASRPPTSSYNEQFFGPGTRLTVL.

This clone is deemed large. The V and J genes are TRBV27 and TRBJ2-7; possible D gene TRBD2, 6 bases. V was cut by 5 bases and J by 2 bases, with 13 bases left in between. The CDR3 is made up of 14 amino acids. CDR1 is MNHEY and CDR2 is SMNVEV in the germline V gene (reference sequence). DNA of the CDR3: TGTGCCAGCAGTATAGCGGAAACGGCCTACGAGCAGTACTTC. It yields the protein CASSIAETAYEQYF.

The chain has TRBV27 and TRBJ2-7; tentative D call: TRBD2 (7 bases). The CDR3 is 15 residues long. Trimming took 3 bases from V and 0 from J, leaving 12 bases between them. Looked up from germline, CDR1 is MNHEY and CDR2 is SMNVEV (reference sequence). The CDR3 sequence: CASSFSGGPSYEQYF. The CDR3 DNA is TGTGCCAGCAGTTTTTCGGGGGGCCCCTCCTACGAGCAGTACTTC.

The rearrangement joins TRBV5-4 to TRBJ2-5, with TRBD1 as a possible D gene (5 bases). The CDR3 has 14 residues. Germline-derived CDR1 and CDR2 are SGHNT and YYREEE (reference sequence). V was clipped by 4 bases and J by 1 base, with 11 bases between them. CDR3 sequence: CASSDSRGQETQYF. The CDR3 DNA reads TGTGCCAGCAGCGACTCTAGGGGCCAAGAGACCCAGTACTTC.

The gene calls are TRBV27 and TRBJ2-7, with D possibly being TRBD1 or TRBD2 (6 bases each). CDR3 length equals 14 residues. V lost 0 bases and J 2 bases, leaving 8 bases between the germline ends. Germline V CDR1 and CDR2: MNHEY, SMNVEV (reference sequence). For the CDR3, the DNA is TGTGCCAGCAGTTTATCAGGGGGGACCTACGAGCAGTACTTC. It codes for CASSLSGGTYEQYF.

The rearrangement uses TRBV6-4 and TRBJ2-2; D is undetermined. V lost 3 bases and J lost 6, with 11 bases in between. From germline, CDR1 is MRHNA and CDR2 SNTAGT. This CDR3 spans 14 amino acids. The CDR3 protein is CASSDSPAPGELFF. The CDR3 coding sequence is TGTGCCAGCAGTGATTCCCCTGCGCCCGGGGAGCTGTTTTTT.

The genes are TRBV7-9 and TRBJ1-5; 7 bases are shared with TRBD1. The ends lost 4 bases at V and 9 bases at J; junction bases unmatched: 9. The germline gives CDR1 SEHNR, CDR2 FQNEAQ (reference sequence). This CDR3 is built from 14 residues. CDR3 sequence reads: CASSSGGGGWPQHF. The CDR3 nucleotides are TGTGCCAGCAGCTCAGGGGGAGGGGGTTGGCCCCAGCATTTT.

The rearrangement joins TRBV27 to TRBJ2-3; 7 nucleotides align to TRBD1. Germline V CDR1 and CDR2: MNHEY, SMNVEV (reference sequence). J lost 4 bases, V lost 6 bases, and 7 bases had no gene match. The length of the CDR3 is 14 residues. The CDR3 nucleotides read TGTGCCAGCAGCAAAAACAGGGGCGCAGATACGCAGTATTTT. This gives the protein CASSKNRGADTQYF.

V is TRBV5-1 and J is TRBJ2-1, with TRBD1 as a possible D gene (6 bases). The CDR3 is made up of 12 amino acids. Deletions cut 2 bases from V and 8 bases from J, with 8 bases between. Germline V CDR1 and CDR2: SGHRS, YFSETQ. The CDR3 nucleotides are TGCGCCAGCAGCTTACAGGGAGATGAGCAGTTCTTC. This sequence encodes CASSLQGDEQFF.

The chain is built from TRBV2 and TRBJ1-2, with 9 bases matching TRBD1. This CDR3 contains 13 residues. The junction had 5 bases not matched to a gene; V was cut back by 5 bases and J by 7 bases. Germline values: CDR1 SNHLY, CDR2 FYNNEI. CDR3 in amino acids: CASSPGQGFGYTF. DNA of the CDR3: TGTGCCAGCAGTCCGGGACAGGGTTTTGGCTACACCTTC.

J is TRBJ2-1 and V is TRBV29-1; 12 bases are shared with TRBD2. The germline V gene encodes CDR1 SQVTM and CDR2 ANQGSEA. CDR3 length: 16 residues. Trimming cost V 5 bases and J 2 bases; bases outside gene matches: 7. The CDR3 protein is CSVYPSSGRAYNEQFF. CDR3 nucleotides: TGCAGCGTTTACCCCTCTAGCGGGAGGGCCTACAATGAGCAGTTCTTC.

The gene calls are TRBV7-9 and TRBJ2-1, with D perhaps matching TRBD1 (5 bases). Trimming took off 4 bases at V and 0 bases at J, with 13 bases between the two ends. Germline values: CDR1 SEHNR, CDR2 FQNEAQ (reference sequence). CDR3 length: 16 residues. CDR3 in DNA: TGTGCCAGCAGCTCCGTGGGGCCAAGCTCCTACAATGAGCAGTTCTTC. The encoded protein is CASSSVGPSSYNEQFF.

This clone is termed medium-sized. The genes are TRBV6-6 and TRBJ1-5; D perhaps matches TRBD1 (5 bases). Germline CDR1 is MNHNY and CDR2 is SVGAGI (reference sequence). The CDR3 totals 16 residues. V was shortened by 6 bases and J by 1 base, with 16 bases between the two germline ends. The CDR3 sequence is CASRPGGGVSNQPQHF. In DNA, the CDR3 is TGTGCCAGCAGACCGGGCGGGGGGGTCAGCAATCAGCCCCAGCATTTT.

This sequence joins TRBV9 and TRBJ2-1, with 8 nucleotides matching TRBD1. CDR3 size: 14 residues. Germline lookup yields CDR1 SGDLS and CDR2 YYNGEE. The trim removed 3 bases at V and 8 bases at J, leaving 7 bases unmatched. The CDR3 sequence: CASSDRGAGHEQFF. CDR3 coding DNA: TGTGCCAGCAGCGACAGGGGGGCTGGCCATGAGCAGTTCTTC.

The gene calls are TRBV7-9 and TRBJ1-6; a weak D match, TRBD1 (6 bases). The V end was cut by 5 bases, the J end by 6 bases, with 11 bases between. Germline-derived CDR1 and CDR2 are SEHNR and FQNEAQ (reference sequence). The CDR3 runs to 14 residues. Here the CDR3 DNA reads TGTGCCAGCAGCCTCTCAGGGGTTAATTCACCCCTCCACTTT. Its protein is CASSLSGVNSPLHF.

V is TRBV27 and J is TRBJ2-3; 10 bases align to TRBD2. J gave up 4 bases and V 8 bases, and 9 bases lay outside the gene matches. The CDR3 runs 15 residues. Germline V gene sequence: CDR1 MNHEY, CDR2 SMNVEV (reference sequence). The CDR3: CASSSPLAGADTQYF. CDR3 nucleotides: TGTGCCAGCTCAAGCCCTCTAGCGGGAGCAGATACGCAGTATTTT.